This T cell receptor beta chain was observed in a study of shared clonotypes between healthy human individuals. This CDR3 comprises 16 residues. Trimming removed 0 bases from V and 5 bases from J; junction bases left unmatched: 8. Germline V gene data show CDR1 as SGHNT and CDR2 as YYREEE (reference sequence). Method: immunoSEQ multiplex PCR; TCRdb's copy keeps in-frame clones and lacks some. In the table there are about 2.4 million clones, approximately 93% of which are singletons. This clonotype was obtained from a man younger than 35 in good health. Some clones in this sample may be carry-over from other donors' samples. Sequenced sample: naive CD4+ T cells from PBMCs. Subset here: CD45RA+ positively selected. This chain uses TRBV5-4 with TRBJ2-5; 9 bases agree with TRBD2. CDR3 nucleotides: TGTGCCAGCAGCTTGGGGCTGAGGCGGGAGGGGGAGACCCAGTACTTC. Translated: CASSLGLRREGETQYF.